Shown below are 11 T cell receptor beta chains from a single sample sequenced in a study of cytomegalovirus exposure and HLA in healthy donors. The study ran its PCR with 60 Vbeta and 13 Jbeta primers. Method: immunoSEQ multiplex PCR; TCRdb's copy keeps in-frame clones and lacks some. Counted here are 220,000 or so clones, 82% occurring once; the ten biggest clones make up around 3%. Source material: PBMCs. The receptor source for this set is a woman between 35 and 50 years old in good health and CMV-seronegative.

This sequence joins TRBV5-4 and TRBJ2-3, with 14 bases matching TRBD2. This CDR3 spans 20 amino acids. Trimming took 0 bases from V and 2 from J; bases not matched to a gene: 11. Germline CDR1 is SGHNT and CDR2 is YYREEE (reference sequence). The CDR3, as DNA: TGTGCCAGCAGCTTGGGGGGACTAGCGGGAGTCACCGTAATCACAGATACGCAGTATTTT. Protein sequence: CASSLGGLAGVTVITDTQYF.

This clone was counted between two and nine times. V and J are TRBV9 and TRBJ1-6, with D perhaps matching TRBD1 (5 bases). Germline assignment: CDR1 SGDLS and CDR2 YYNGEE. This CDR3 has 15 residues. Trimming took off 0 bases at V and 7 bases at J, with 11 bases between the two ends. The CDR3 DNA reads as TGTGCCAGCAGCGTAGAGGGGCTTGGGAATTCACCCCTCCACTTT. Its translation is CASSVEGLGNSPLHF.

This chain links TRBV2 with TRBJ2-3, with D unclear. Trimming shortened V by 2 bases and J by 4 bases, and 7 bases separated the two germline ends. This CDR3 region has 13 residues. Germline CDR1 is SNHLY and CDR2 is FYNNEI. This CDR3 reads CASSEISADTQYF. The CDR3 nucleotides are TGTGCCAGCAGTGAAATATCTGCAGATACGCAGTATTTT.

This chain connects TRBV6-5 to TRBJ2-5; 7 nucleotides line up with TRBD2. The germline gives CDR1 MNHEY, CDR2 SVGAGI. The V gene end was trimmed by 8 bases and the J gene end by 7 bases; junction bases not matched to a gene: 10. CDR3 length: 13 residues. The CDR3 region has the DNA TGTGCCAGCGCCGAGGGAGGGAGGGTGACCCAGTACTTC. Translating it yields CASAEGGRVTQYF.

The chain uses TRBV28 and TRBJ1-5; D gene unclear. Between the trimmed V and J ends, which lost 2 bases and 0 bases, there was a span of 8 bases. CDR3 length: 15 amino acids. CDR1 MDHEN and CDR2 SYDVKM come from the germline V gene. The CDR3 nucleotides read TGTGCCAGCAGTTTAAGGGAGGATAGCAATCAGCCCCAGCATTTT. It yields the protein CASSLREDSNQPQHF. The full variable domain, rest sourced from reference TRBV28 and TRBJ1-5, is DVKVTQSSRYLVKRTGEKVFLECVQDMDHENMFWYRQDPGLGLRLIYFSYDVKMKEKGDIPEGYSVSREKKERFSLILESASTNQTSMYLCASSLREDSNQPQHFGDGTRLSIL.

This chain links TRBV6-5 with TRBJ2-1; D might be TRBD2 (5 bases). The CDR3 has 16 residues. V lost 0 bases to trimming and J lost 2 bases, with 11 bases between them. CDR1 is MNHEY and CDR2 is SVGAGI in the germline V gene. CDR3 sequence (DNA): TGTGCCAGCAGTTACTCGACTAACCCCCCCTACAATGAGCAGTTCTTC. Amino acid sequence: CASSYSTNPPYNEQFF.

The V and J genes are TRBV27 and TRBJ1-1; 8 positions match TRBD1. This CDR3 region has 19 residues. With V trimmed by 3 bases and J by 0 bases, 15 bases remained unmatched. Germline assignment: CDR1 MNHEY and CDR2 SMNVEV (reference sequence). This chain's CDR3 is CASSFLSRARGQVNTEAFF. DNA for the CDR3: TGTGCCAGCAGTTTCCTCTCAAGGGCCAGGGGGCAGGTGAACACTGAAGCTTTCTTT.

The V and J genes are TRBV5-1 and TRBJ2-7, with TRBD2 as a possible D gene (7 bases). V was cut by 1 base and J by 5 bases, with 16 bases left in between. The CDR3 loop spans 15 amino acids. Germline-derived CDR1 and CDR2 are SGHRS and YFSETQ. The DNA of the CDR3 is TGCGCCAGCAGCTTGTTCGGGGGGCGCGATAACGAGCAGTACTTC. It is translated as CASSLFGGRDNEQYF.

This chain joins TRBV19 and TRBJ2-7, with TRBD2 identical over 9 bases. The CDR3 totals 16 residues. Losses at the gene ends were 0 bases for V and 4 bases for J; bases not matched to a gene: 7. Germline CDR1 LNHDA, CDR2 SQIVND (reference sequence). The CDR3 sequence: CASSIDLREGRYEQYF. CDR3 coding DNA: TGTGCCAGTAGTATAGACTTGCGGGAGGGCCGGTACGAGCAGTACTTC.

The V gene is TRBV7-7, the J gene TRBJ1-3, with 7 bases matching TRBD1. Germline V gives CDR1 SSHAT, CDR2 FNYEAQ (reference sequence). This CDR3 spans 14 amino acids. J lost 4 bases, V lost 5 bases, and 5 bases had no gene match. DNA of the CDR3: TGTGCCAGCAGCCAGGGGACAGCCGGAAACACCATATATTTT. Amino acids: CASSQGTAGNTIYF. The whole variable domain, filled in from reference TRBV7-7 and TRBJ1-3, reads GAGVSQSPRYKVTKRGQDVTLRCDPISSHATLYWYQQALGQGPEFLTYFNYEAQPDKSGLPSDRFSAERPEGSISTLTIQRTEQRDSAMYRCASSQGTAGNTIYFGEGSWLTVV.

The CDR3 is CASSFPGTDEKLFF. Written as DNA, the CDR3 is TGTGCCAGCAGCTTCCCCGGGACAGATGAAAAACTGTTTTTT. The rearrangement links TRBV7-9 to TRBJ1-4; 7 positions agree with TRBD1. The ends lost 3 bases at V and 6 bases at J; junction bases unmatched: 4. This CDR3 has 14 residues. CDR1 is SEHNR, CDR2 FQNEAQ, per germline (reference sequence).